These 21 T cell receptor beta chains originate from one sample sequenced in a study of beta chain features in type 1 diabetes. The investigators reverse transcribed all of the isolated RNA, so they sequenced expressed TCRB transcripts. The assay was immunoSEQ multiplex PCR, and TCRdb's table has in-frame clones only and misses some. Of almost 350,000 clones detected, 6.5% to 10% appear once; the ten largest clones hold under 0.5%. The sequencing sample was made of central memory CD4+ T cells from blood. Every receptor here comes from a woman between 18 and 29 years old in good health.

V and J are TRBV10-3 and TRBJ2-7; D gene uncertain. Germline lookup yields CDR1 ENHRY and CDR2 SYGVKD. V was pared by 5 bases and J by 0 bases, with 8 bases between. The CDR3 is 13 amino acids. The CDR3 bases are TGTGCCATCAGTCTAGAGGTCTCCTACGAGCAGTACTTC. Protein product: CAISLEVSYEQYF.

This clone was picked up a small number of times. The rearrangement links TRBV4-2 to TRBJ2-7, with 9 bases aligning to TRBD2. V gave up 1 base and J gave up 3 bases; unmatched junction bases: 1. The CDR3 loop spans 14 amino acids. Germline CDR1 and CDR2: LGHNA and YNFKEQ. DNA for the CDR3: TGTGCCAGCAGCCAAGGACTAGCGGACTACGAGCAGTACTTC. Protein sequence: CASSQGLADYEQYF.

This sequence joins TRBV7-9 and TRBJ2-5; D uncertain. Germline CDR1 reads SEHNR; CDR2 reads FQNEAQ (reference sequence). Between the trimmed V and J ends, which lost 1 base and 5 bases, there was a span of 5 bases. The CDR3 sequence is 12 residues long. The CDR3 DNA is TGTGCCAGCAGCTTAGTGGGGGAGACCCAGTACTTC. As protein: CASSLVGETQYF.

This clone was seen a handful of times. The chain is built from TRBV6-5 and TRBJ1-5, with D perhaps matching TRBD1 (5 bases). CDR3 length: 13 amino acids. The V end lost 5 bases, the J end lost 4 bases, and 9 bases lay between the germline ends. Germline lookup yields CDR1 MNHEY and CDR2 SVGAGI. In DNA form, the CDR3 reads TGTGCCAGCAGTCCGAACAGGAATCAGCCCCAGCATTTT. Encoded protein: CASSPNRNQPQHF.

The chain uses TRBV18 and TRBJ2-5; no reliable D call. The CDR3 contains 12 residues. Trimming removed 2 bases from V and 5 bases from J, with 6 bases in between. From germline, CDR1 is KGHSH and CDR2 LQKENI. DNA of the CDR3: TGTGCCAGCTCACCAGGTTCCGAGACCCAGTACTTC. Amino acid sequence: CASSPGSETQYF.

This clone was detected ten times or more. The chain has TRBV13 and TRBJ2-7; possibly TRBD1 for D (6 bases). The V end lost 9 bases, the J end lost 5 bases, and 20 bases lay between the germline ends. From germline, CDR1 is PRHDT and CDR2 FYEKMQ (reference sequence). The CDR3 is made up of 14 amino acids. The CDR3 DNA reads as TGTGCCAGTTCCCGCCAAAGACAGGCCAACGAGCAGTACTTC. Protein sequence: CASSRQRQANEQYF. Full variable domain (missing parts from reference TRBV13 and TRBJ2-7): AAGVIQSPRHLIKEKRETATLKCYPIPRHDTVYWYQQGPGQDPQFLISFYEKMQSDKGSIPDRFSAQQFSDYHSELNMSSLELGDSALYFCASSRQRQANEQYFGPGTRLTVT.

This clone was recorded a few times. In nucleotides, the CDR3 is TGTGCCAGCAGCTTAAACAGGGAACTAGAGCAGTTCTTC. Amino acid sequence: CASSLNRELEQFF. The chain links TRBV11-2 to TRBJ2-1; D is possibly TRBD1 (6 bases). Germline lookup yields CDR1 SGHAT and CDR2 FQNNGV. This CDR3 has 13 amino acids. Trimming cost V 2 bases and J 10 bases, with 12 bases left between them. The variable domain in full, completed from reference TRBV11-2 and TRBJ2-1, reads EAGVAQSPRYKIIEKRQSVAFWCNPISGHATLYWYQQILGQGPKLLIQFQNNGVVDDSQLPKDRFSAERLKGVDSTLKIQPAKLEDSAVYLCASSLNRELEQFFGPGTRLTVL.

This clone has just a few counts. The CDR3 here is CSVAAQGGGGELFF. The DNA of the CDR3 is TGCAGCGTTGCGGCACAGGGAGGGGGCGGGGAGCTGTTTTTT. The V and J genes are TRBV29-1 and TRBJ2-2; a possible D gene is TRBD2 (7 bases). CDR1 and CDR2 (germline): SQVTM, ANQGSEA. V shed 4 bases and J shed 7 bases, with 16 bases lying between them. The length of the CDR3 is 14 residues.

This clone came up many times. J is TRBJ2-1 and V is TRBV7-2; D unresolved. Germline V gene data show CDR1 as SGHTA and CDR2 as FQGNSA. Trimming stripped 1 base from V and 0 bases from J, with 7 bases between. The CDR3 extends over 15 amino acids. The CDR3 DNA sequence: TGTGCCAGCAGCTTAGGACTGTCCTCCTACAATGAGCAGTTCTTC. Encoded protein: CASSLGLSSYNEQFF.

This clone was observed a few times. The gene calls are TRBV5-6 and TRBJ2-7, with 8 bases aligning to TRBD1. The CDR3 is made up of 12 amino acids. Germline V gene data show CDR1 as SGHDT and CDR2 as YYEEEE. J lost 6 bases, V lost 4 bases, and 3 bases had no gene match. The CDR3 DNA reads as TGTGCCAGCAGCCGGACAGGGTTCGAGCAGTACTTC. This translates into CASSRTGFEQYF.

This clone was picked up a small number of times. This chain joins TRBV27 and TRBJ2-1, with TRBD2 matching 11 bases. CDR3 length equals 18 residues. Looked up from germline, CDR1 is MNHEY and CDR2 is SMNVEV (reference sequence). Trimming at V came to 3 bases and at J to 4 bases, leaving 11 bases not matched to a gene. CDR3: CASSLRLAGSTQYNEQFF. The CDR3 nucleotides are TGTGCCAGCAGTTTGAGACTAGCGGGAAGCACTCAATACAATGAGCAGTTCTTC.

This clone has at least ten counts. This chain uses TRBV7-2 with TRBJ2-7; TRBD2 is a possible D gene (6 bases). V was shortened by 4 bases and J by 0 bases, with 13 bases between the two germline ends. CDR1 is SGHTA, CDR2 FQGNSA, per germline. The CDR3 contains 15 residues. The CDR3 DNA sequence: TGTGCCAGCAGCTCAAATCCGGGACTCTCCTACGAGCAGTACTTC. Protein sequence: CASSSNPGLSYEQYF.

CDR3 residues: CASRWASGTDTQYF. The CDR3 nucleotides are TGTGCCAGCAGGTGGGCTAGCGGCACAGATACGCAGTATTTT. This chain links TRBV7-2 with TRBJ2-3, with D tentatively TRBD2 (6 bases). The germline V gene has CDR1 SGHTA and CDR2 FQGNSA. Trimming removed 6 bases at V and 1 base at J, with 11 bases between. The CDR3 spans 14 residues.

This clone was counted only a few times. This chain uses TRBV18 with TRBJ2-5; D is unresolved. The CDR3 covers 13 residues. CDR1 is KGHSH, CDR2 LQKENI, per germline. Between the trimmed V and J ends, which lost 3 bases and 3 bases, there was a span of 8 bases. The CDR3 is CASSPGNKETQYF. Written as DNA, the CDR3 is TGTGCCAGCTCACCTGGTAACAAAGAGACCCAGTACTTC.

This clone was seen a handful of times. The chain employs TRBV29-1 and TRBJ2-3; no reliable D call. V dropped 6 bases and J dropped 5 bases, with 6 bases sitting between them. Per the germline V gene, CDR1 is SQVTM and CDR2 is ANQGSEA. This CDR3 is built from 10 residues. The CDR3, as DNA: TGCAGCGTATCTCGAGATACGCAGTATTTT. It codes for CSVSRDTQYF.

CDR3 region: CASSGGASGRAFYNEQFF. The CDR3 DNA is TGTGCCAGCAGTGGAGGGGCTAGCGGGAGGGCCTTCTACAATGAGCAGTTCTTC. The chain carries TRBV25-1 and TRBJ2-1; 12 bases align to TRBD2. With 4 bases clipped from V and 3 bases from J, the junction kept 10 bases outside the gene matches. This CDR3 contains 18 residues. Looked up from germline, CDR1 is MGHDK and CDR2 is SYGVNS. The whole variable domain, filled in from reference TRBV25-1 and TRBJ2-1, reads EADIYQTPRYLVIGTGKKITLECSQTMGHDKMYWYQQDPGMELHLIHYSYGVNSTEKGDLSSESTVSRIRTEHFPLTLESARPSHTSQYLCASSGGASGRAFYNEQFFGPGTRLTVL.

The V and J genes are TRBV5-4 and TRBJ1-1; D is uncertain. The CDR3 extends over 12 amino acids. From germline, CDR1 is SGHNT and CDR2 YYREEE (reference sequence). V shed 3 bases and J shed 5 bases, with 8 bases lying between them. The chain's CDR3 is CASSSASTEAFF. In nucleotides, the CDR3 is TGTGCCAGCAGCTCGGCATCAACTGAAGCTTTCTTT.

This clone has a handful of counts. The V and J genes are TRBV6-5 and TRBJ2-4, with D possibly being TRBD1 (5 bases). The germline V gene encodes CDR1 MNHEY and CDR2 SVGAGI. This CDR3 is built from 14 residues. The V end was cut by 7 bases, the J end by 2 bases, with 12 bases between. CDR3 sequence reads: CASIQGSTKNIQYF. The CDR3 DNA reads as TGTGCCAGCATCCAGGGCAGTACCAAAAACATTCAGTACTTC.

This chain joins TRBV5-1 and TRBJ2-5, with D tentatively TRBD1 or TRBD2 (5 bases each). The germline gives CDR1 SGHRS, CDR2 YFSETQ. This CDR3 has 14 residues. V was trimmed by 2 bases and J by 1 base, leaving 9 bases between them. CDR3 residues: CASSFQGRQETQYF. The CDR3 DNA follows: TGCGCCAGCAGCTTCCAGGGACGCCAAGAGACCCAGTACTTC.

This clone was observed many times. The chain employs TRBV7-9 and TRBJ1-4; D is ambiguous. V lost 5 bases, J lost 2 bases, and 15 bases lay in between. This CDR3 contains 16 residues. Germline V gene data show CDR1 as SEHNR and CDR2 as FQNEAQ (reference sequence). The CDR3 DNA is TGTGCCAGCAGCAACGATCGAGGGAACACTAATGAAAAACTGTTTTTT. Amino acid sequence: CASSNDRGNTNEKLFF. The complete variable domain, with remaining parts taken from reference TRBV7-9 and TRBJ1-4, reads DTGVSQNPRHKITKRGQNVTFRCDPISEHNRLYWYRQTLGQGPEFLTYFQNEAQLEKSRLLSDRFSAERPKGSFSTLEIQRTEQGDSAMYLCASSNDRGNTNEKLFFGSGTQLSVL.

The genes are TRBV5-4 and TRBJ2-1, with D perhaps TRBD1 (6 bases). This CDR3 has 15 residues. Germline V gives CDR1 SGHNT, CDR2 YYREEE (reference sequence). V lost 1 base and J lost 6, with 14 bases in between. CDR3 amino acids: CASSLSKGRGNEQFF. The DNA for the CDR3 is TGTGCCAGCAGCTTGTCTAAGGGCAGGGGCAATGAGCAGTTCTTC.